These 19 T cell receptor beta chains were sequenced from one sample in a study of T cell clones after liver transplantation. Generated by immunoSEQ multiplex PCR, the TCRdb table keeps only in-frame clones and is missing some. The data hold fewer than 85,000 clones, with roughly 80% observed a single time. The sequencing used CD4+ T cells from blood, collected at the 22-month timepoint. The receptors shown here come from a human patient who received a liver transplant. The graft donor may have given rise to some T cells.

J is TRBJ2-7 and V is TRBV7-9; a possible D gene is TRBD2 (5 bases). The CDR3 contains 13 residues. CDR1 SEHNR and CDR2 FQNEAQ come from the germline V gene (reference sequence). The V end was cut by 5 bases, the J end by 3 bases, with 11 bases between. The chain's CDR3 is CASSRTGNYEQYF. The CDR3 DNA reads TGTGCCAGCAGCAGGACGGGGAACTACGAGCAGTACTTC. Full variable domain (outside the CDR3, taken from reference TRBV7-9 and TRBJ2-7): DTGVSQNPRHKITKRGQNVTFRCDPISEHNRLYWYRQTLGQGPEFLTYFQNEAQLEKSRLLSDRFSAERPKGSFSTLEIQRTEQGDSAMYLCASSRTGNYEQYFGPGTRLTVT.

V gene TRBV19 combines with J gene TRBJ2-1, with a weak D call TRBD2 (6 bases). The V gene's germline CDR1 is LNHDA and CDR2 SQIVND (reference sequence). CDR3 length equals 16 residues. V was trimmed by 5 bases and J by 3 bases, leaving 17 bases between them. CDR3 region: CASSLGGRYFYNEQFF. CDR3 nucleotides: TGTGCCAGTAGTTTAGGAGGGAGATACTTCTACAATGAGCAGTTCTTC.

Points on this clone: Other DNA sequences from this sample encode an identical CDR3 as well. The chain carries TRBV5-5 and TRBJ2-7; D gene unclear. CDR1 SGHKS and CDR2 YYEKEE come from the germline V gene (reference sequence). There are 14 residues in the CDR3. Trimming removed 0 bases at V and 3 bases at J, with 10 bases between. CDR3 in DNA: TGTGCCAGCAGCTTGGGTACAGAAATCTACGAGCAGTACTTC. It codes for CASSLGTEIYEQYF.

In this sample, this clone turned up a few times. The chain couples TRBV10-3 to TRBJ1-1, with TRBD1 matching over 7 bases. Trimming removed 6 bases from V and 0 bases from J; junction bases left unmatched: 22. CDR1 ENHRY and CDR2 SYGVKD come from the germline V gene. There are 20 residues in the CDR3. CDR3 coding DNA: TGTGCCATCAGCACGATCCCGGGACAGCGTTTTAATGAGATGAACACTGAAGCTTTCTTT. Protein product: CAISTIPGQRFNEMNTEAFF.

The rearrangement joins TRBV5-6 to TRBJ1-1, with unresolved D. The CDR3 covers 14 residues. Germline lookup yields CDR1 SGHDT and CDR2 YYEEEE. V dropped 2 bases and J dropped 3 bases, with 11 bases sitting between them. CDR3 DNA: TGTGCCAGCAGCTTTTGGGGAGTTGACACTGAAGCTTTCTTT. It translates to CASSFWGVDTEAFF.

This clone was counted between two and nine times. V gene TRBV28 combines with J gene TRBJ2-5; D gene ambiguous. CDR1 is MDHEN and CDR2 is SYDVKM in the germline V gene. The CDR3 extends over 15 amino acids. The germline V and J ends were trimmed by 5 bases and 3 bases, with 16 bases remaining between them. The CDR3: CASSTHQVLKETQYF. CDR3 in DNA: TGTGCCAGCAGTACACACCAGGTTTTAAAAGAGACCCAGTACTTC.

This clone was picked up a small number of times. V gene TRBV4-1 combines with J gene TRBJ2-2, with 12 bases aligning to TRBD2. Germline V gives CDR1 MGHRA, CDR2 YSYEKL. With V trimmed by 3 bases and J by 0 bases, 8 bases remained unmatched. CDR3 size: 19 residues. The CDR3 DNA sequence: TGCGCCAGCAGCCAGACTAGCGGGGGTTCTTTCGCGAACACCGGGGAGCTGTTTTTT. Its protein is CASSQTSGGSFANTGELFF.

The V gene is TRBV5-5, the J gene TRBJ2-7; D ambiguous. The CDR3 consists of 14 residues. Germline values: CDR1 SGHKS, CDR2 YYEKEE (reference sequence). V gave up 0 bases and J gave up 2 bases, with 9 bases separating them. CDR3 DNA: TGTGCCAGCAGCTTGGCAGGCAGGCCCTACGAGCAGTACTTC. Encoded protein: CASSLAGRPYEQYF.

CDR3 region: CASRVDESTDTQYF. In nucleotides, the CDR3 is TGTGCCTCCCGCGTCGATGAGAGCACAGATACGCAGTATTTT. The chain links TRBV2 to TRBJ2-3; D remains unclear. Germline V gives CDR1 SNHLY, CDR2 FYNNEI. The CDR3 is made up of 14 amino acids. V was pared by 11 bases and J by 0 bases, with 15 bases between.

The chain recombines TRBV10-3 with TRBJ2-3; tentatively, D is TRBD2 (6 bases). Trimming took 6 bases from V and 3 from J, leaving 19 bases between them. Germline CDR1 is ENHRY and CDR2 is SYGVKD. This CDR3 comprises 16 residues. The CDR3 DNA is TGTGCCATCAGGGGCGGGGAATCGAGACAAACAGATACGCAGTATTTT. Protein sequence: CAIRGGESRQTDTQYF.

The chain has TRBV12-5 and TRBJ2-3, with D possibly TRBD2 on 5 matching bases. Germline loops: CDR1 LGHNT, CDR2 FRNRAP. The CDR3 has 14 amino acids. V was shortened by 5 bases and J by 3 bases, with 12 bases between the two germline ends. Here the CDR3 reads CASGPRPGTDTQYF. DNA for the CDR3: TGTGCTAGTGGTCCCCGGCCGGGGACAGATACGCAGTATTTT.

The V gene is TRBV28, the J gene TRBJ2-7; TRBD2 matches at 9 bases. Germline CDR1 MDHEN, CDR2 SYDVKM. Trimming at V came to 5 bases and at J to 0 bases, leaving 11 bases not matched to a gene. The CDR3 runs to 17 residues. DNA of the CDR3: TGTGCCAGCAGTGGCGGGACTAGCAGACTAGTCTCCTACGAGCAGTACTTC. Translation: CASSGGTSRLVSYEQYF.

This chain uses TRBV25-1 with TRBJ1-2, with 10 bases lining up with TRBD1. V lost 4 bases, J lost 8 bases, and 10 bases stayed unmatched. In germline, CDR1 is MGHDK, CDR2 SYGVNS. The CDR3 extends over 15 amino acids. The CDR3 protein is CASSAPDRGRFGYTF. The CDR3 DNA follows: TGTGCCAGCAGTGCCCCTGACAGGGGGCGATTCGGCTACACCTTC.

This sequence joins TRBV5-3 and TRBJ2-1, with D tentatively TRBD1 (5 bases). TRBV5-3 is given ORF status, its function remaining uncertain. The CDR3 spans 17 residues. Trimming shortened V by 0 bases and J by 0 bases, and 13 bases separated the two germline ends. The DNA of the CDR3 is TGTGCCAGAAGCTTGGGGGGTCCAGGGATCTCCTACAATGAGCAGTTCTTC. It translates to CARSLGGPGISYNEQFF.

The genes are TRBV11-2 and TRBJ2-3; 16 bases map to TRBD2. CDR3 size: 17 residues. Unmatched junction bases numbered 6, after V lost 4 bases and J lost 5 bases. Germline loops: CDR1 SGHAT, CDR2 FQNNGV. The chain's CDR3 is CASSSGTSGRALDTQYF. The CDR3 bases are TGTGCCAGCAGCTCCGGGACTAGCGGGAGGGCCTTAGATACGCAGTATTTT.

This sequence joins TRBV5-4 and TRBJ1-1; D call uncertain. CDR1 is SGHNT, CDR2 YYREEE, per germline (reference sequence). The CDR3 contains 11 residues. V lost 0 bases and J lost 3, with 0 bases in between. The CDR3 DNA sequence: TGTGCCAGCAGCTTGGACACTGAAGCTTTCTTT. Translated, it gives CASSLDTEAFF.

The J gene is TRBJ2-5, the V gene TRBV4-2, with 16 bases lining up with TRBD2. In germline, CDR1 is LGHNA, CDR2 YNFKEQ. There are 18 residues in the CDR3. J lost 1 base, V lost 3 bases, and 5 bases had no gene match. DNA for the CDR3: TGTGCCAGCAGCCAGGGGACTAGCGGGGGGGATGGCCAAGAGACCCAGTACTTC. Residues: CASSQGTSGGDGQETQYF.

The rearrangement uses TRBV7-9 and TRBJ1-2; D call uncertain. Germline CDR1 is SEHNR and CDR2 is FQNEAQ (reference sequence). Trimming took 1 base from V and 7 from J, leaving 13 bases between them. This CDR3 has 14 amino acids. The CDR3 reads CASSLESGLAGYTF. CDR3 coding DNA: TGTGCCAGCAGCTTAGAGTCCGGGCTGGCTGGCTACACCTTC. The variable domain in full, with the rest retrieved from reference TRBV7-9 and TRBJ1-2, is DTGVSQNPRHKITKRGQNVTFRCDPISEHNRLYWYRQTLGQGPEFLTYFQNEAQLEKSRLLSDRFSAERPKGSFSTLEIQRTEQGDSAMYLCASSLESGLAGYTFGSGTRLTVV.

V usage is TRBV6-5 and J usage is TRBJ2-1; TRBD2 agrees at 8 bases. CDR1 and CDR2 (germline): MNHEY, SVGAGI. Trimming cost V 6 bases and J 8 bases; bases outside gene matches: 12. CDR3 length equals 15 residues. The CDR3 DNA reads as TGTGCCAGCAGCCTCCGACTAGCGCGAGGCCATGAGCAGTTCTTC. Its translation is CASSLRLARGHEQFF.